This entry lists 14 T cell receptor beta chains sequenced from one sample in a study of beta chain features in type 1 diabetes. Isolated RNA was reverse transcribed in full, so expressed TCRB transcripts were sequenced. Method: immunoSEQ multiplex PCR; TCRdb's copy keeps in-frame clones and lacks some. Of 120,000 to 150,000 clones in the sample, about 9.4% were seen once. Sequenced material: naive CD4+ T cells from blood. The receptors derive from a man younger than 30 in good health.

This clone was counted only a few times. The genes are TRBV4-3 and TRBJ1-1; possibly TRBD1 for D (5 bases). The CDR3 runs to 15 residues. CDR1 and CDR2 from the germline V gene are LGHNA and YSLEER. The ends were cut back, 0 bases at V and 3 bases at J, with 11 bases in the middle. The CDR3 spells CASSQDEGRDTEAFF. The CDR3 DNA reads TGCGCCAGCAGCCAAGATGAGGGGAGGGACACTGAAGCTTTCTTT.

This rearrangement joins TRBV13 to TRBJ1-5; maybe TRBD1 (5 bases). Germline loops: CDR1 PRHDT, CDR2 FYEKMQ (reference sequence). V was shortened by 0 bases and J by 3 bases, with 12 bases between the two germline ends. The CDR3 is 16 residues long. The CDR3 region is CASSLGSGVHNQPQHF. DNA for the CDR3: TGTGCCAGCAGCTTAGGTTCGGGGGTTCACAATCAGCCCCAGCATTTT.

There are a few counts of this clone. The chain carries TRBV7-3 and TRBJ2-3; TRBD1 matches at 11 bases. From germline, CDR1 is SGHTA and CDR2 FQGTGA. The CDR3 has 17 amino acids. V was pared by 1 base and J by 6 bases, with 9 bases of the junction left unmatched. Written as DNA, the CDR3 is TGTGCCAGCAGCTTAAAAGGACAGGGGGCCCCCGCGGATACGCAGTATTTT. Amino acids: CASSLKGQGAPADTQYF.

This clone was observed a handful of times. The chain has TRBV7-2 and TRBJ1-4, with 10 bases identical to TRBD1. Germline V gene sequence: CDR1 SGHTA, CDR2 FQGNSA. Germline trimming cut 3 bases from V and 13 bases from J; bases unmatched to any gene: 14. The CDR3 runs to 16 residues. CDR3: CASSLRTGGYVGALFF. The CDR3 DNA follows: TGTGCCAGCAGCTTGCGGACAGGGGGATACGTCGGGGCACTGTTTTTT.

The chain combines TRBV7-3 with TRBJ2-1, with D unclear. The CDR3 loop spans 14 amino acids. CDR1 and CDR2 from the germline V gene are SGHTA and FQGTGA. The V end lost 2 bases, the J end lost 1 base, and 6 bases lay between the germline ends. The CDR3 bases are TGTGCCAGCAGCTTATTGCAGTCCTACAATGAGCAGTTCTTC. Residues: CASSLLQSYNEQFF. The variable domain in full, completed from reference TRBV7-3 and TRBJ2-1, reads GAGVSQTPSNKVTEKGKYVELRCDPISGHTALYWYRQSLGQGPEFLIYFQGTGAADDSGLPNDRFFAVRPEGSVSTLKIQRTERGDSAVYLCASSLLQSYNEQFFGPGTRLTVL.

This chain links TRBV21-1 with TRBJ1-5. TRBV21-1 is listed as a pseudogene. This CDR3 spans 11 amino acids. The DNA of the CDR3 is TGTGCCAGCTGCGGGGGTCAGCCCCAGCATTTT. Translation: CASCGGQPQHF.

This clone was counted at least ten times. V and J are TRBV5-1 and TRBJ2-7, with 7 bases that match TRBD1. V was clipped by 7 bases and J by 3 bases; unmatched bases: 7. Germline V gene data show CDR1 as SGHRS and CDR2 as YFSETQ. CDR3 length: 13 amino acids. CDR3 residues: CASYRDSSYEQYF. CDR3 DNA: TGCGCCAGCTACCGGGACAGTAGCTACGAGCAGTACTTC.

This rearrangement joins TRBV5-1 to TRBJ2-5; the match to TRBD1 covers 11 bases. V lost 0 bases and J lost 5; bases outside the gene matches: 6. Germline V lookup: CDR1 SGHRS, CDR2 YFSETQ. The CDR3 runs to 16 residues. The CDR3 bases are TGCGCCAGCAGCTTGGGGGGGACAGGGGGAGACGAGACCCAGTACTTC. Encoded protein: CASSLGGTGGDETQYF.

This clone appeared a few times. The V gene is TRBV27, the J gene TRBJ2-1, with 12 bases identical to TRBD2. J was trimmed by 7 bases and V by 2 bases; bases with no gene match: 6. Looked up from germline, CDR1 is MNHEY and CDR2 is SMNVEV (reference sequence). The CDR3 has 16 residues. CDR3 coding DNA: TGTGCCAGCAGTTTAGCCCTAGCGGGGGGGCCGAATGAGCAGTTCTTC. Translating gives CASSLALAGGPNEQFF.

Note on this clone: This sample also contains other DNA sequences that code for the same CDR3. This rearrangement joins TRBV5-6 to TRBJ1-4; D remains ambiguous. CDR1 and CDR2 (germline): SGHDT, YYEEEE. The CDR3 has 14 amino acids. The ends were cut back, 0 bases at V and 0 bases at J, with 3 bases in the middle. CDR3 residues: CASSLAATNEKLFF. CDR3 coding DNA: TGTGCCAGCAGCTTGGCCGCAACTAATGAAAAACTGTTTTTT.

The sample holds many counts of this clone. The chain recombines TRBV7-2 with TRBJ2-4; no definite D call. Germline V gene sequence: CDR1 SGHTA, CDR2 FQGNSA. CDR3 length: 16 amino acids. V was clipped by 1 base and J by 3 bases, with 13 bases between them. CDR3 loop: CASSLVQASLKNIQYF. The DNA of the CDR3 is TGTGCCAGCAGCTTAGTGCAGGCCTCGCTCAAAAACATTCAGTACTTC.

This clone has only a few counts. This rearrangement joins TRBV18 to TRBJ1-5; 8 bases line up with TRBD1. The germline V gene encodes CDR1 KGHSH and CDR2 LQKENI. The CDR3 spans 15 residues. Trimming removed 4 bases from V and 5 bases from J; junction bases left unmatched: 7. CDR3 amino acids: CASSLTGTGYQPQHF. The CDR3 DNA follows: TGTGCCAGCTCACTGACCGGGACAGGCTATCAGCCCCAGCATTTT.

This clone has more than one count but fewer than ten. This chain connects TRBV19 to TRBJ1-1; 9 bases are shared with TRBD1. In germline, CDR1 is LNHDA, CDR2 SQIVND (reference sequence). The CDR3 sequence is 16 residues long. V was clipped by 7 bases and J by 3 bases; unmatched bases: 12. The DNA for the CDR3 is TGTGCCAGTAACCATCACCGGGACAGGGATGACACTGAAGCTTTCTTT. Translated: CASNHHRDRDDTEAFF.

The V and J genes are TRBV29-1 and TRBJ1-4; 7 bases fit TRBD1. The CDR3 contains 14 residues. CDR1 is SQVTM and CDR2 is ANQGSEA in the germline V gene. V lost 7 bases to trimming and J lost 4 bases; unmatched junction nucleotides: 9. CDR3 in DNA: TGCAGCGCGAGGAACTGGGACAGTAATGAAAAACTGTTTTTT. Translation: CSARNWDSNEKLFF.